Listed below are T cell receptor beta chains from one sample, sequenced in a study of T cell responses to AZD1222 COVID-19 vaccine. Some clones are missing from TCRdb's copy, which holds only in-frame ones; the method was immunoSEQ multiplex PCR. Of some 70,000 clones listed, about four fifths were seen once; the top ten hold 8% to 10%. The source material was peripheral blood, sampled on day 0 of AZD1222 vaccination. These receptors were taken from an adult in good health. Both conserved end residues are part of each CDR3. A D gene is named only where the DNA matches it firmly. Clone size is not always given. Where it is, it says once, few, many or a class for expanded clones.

TGTGCCAGCAACCGGGTGGGGTATAATACGCAGTATTTT	CASNRVGYNTQYF	-	TRBV21-1	TRBJ2-3	-
TGTGCCTGGAGCCCAGGCTCGAACACTGAAGCTTTCTTT	CAWSPGSNTEAFF	-	TRBV30	TRBJ1-1	-
TGTGCCAGCAGCCAAGGCCCAGCAGGAGACAATGAGCAGTTCTTC	CASSQGPAGDNEQFF	-	TRBV4-2	TRBJ2-1	-
TGTGCCAGCAGCGCGACTCTCTGGGGAGGGTGGAATGAGCAGTTCTTC	CASSATLWGGWNEQFF	once	TRBV9	TRBJ2-1	TRBD2
TGTGCCATCAGTGAACCCCTGGGGGGGGCGAGTAGCGGAGCCTACACAGATACGCAGTATTTT	CAISEPLGGASSGAYTDTQYF	-	TRBV10-3	TRBJ2-3	-
TGCGCCAGCATGACAGGGGTAAGCTCACCCCTCCACTTT	CASMTGVSSPLHF	once	TRBV10-2	TRBJ1-6	TRBD1
TGTGCCAGCAGCCAGGCTCCCCTGGGGTCTGAAGCTTTCTTT	CASSQAPLGSEAFF	few	TRBV3-1/TRBV3-2	TRBJ1-1	-
TGTGCCAGCAGCCCGGCATCTGAAGGGCGCGCTTATGAGCAGTACTTC	CASSPASEGRAYEQYF	few	TRBV28	TRBJ2-7	-
TGTGCCAGCAGACCCGGGACAGGCTTCGGGGAAAAACTGTTTTTT	CASRPGTGFGEKLFF	once	TRBV28	TRBJ1-4	TRBD1
TGTGCTAGCAGCCCTGGCGGGAGCACTGAAGCTTTCTTT	CASSPGGSTEAFF	-	TRBV7-7	TRBJ1-1	-
TGTGCCAGCAGTGTGGAGCGGGTGATCGATGGCTACACCTTC	CASSVERVIDGYTF	-	TRBV2	TRBJ1-2	-
TGCGCCAGCAGCTTGGAAGGTACTAGCGCGGCATACAATGAGCAGTTCTTC	CASSLEGTSAAYNEQFF	-	TRBV5-1	TRBJ2-1	TRBD2
TGTGCCAGCTCACCAGGGGAGAACGAAAAACTGTTTTTT	CASSPGENEKLFF	-	TRBV18	TRBJ1-4	-
TGTGCCAGCAGTTGGGCGGGGGGTCAGGCCGGGGAGCTGTTTTTT	CASSWAGGQAGELFF	-	TRBV6-5	TRBJ2-2	TRBD2
TGTGCCAGCAGCTTAGGGCAGAGCAATGAGCAGTTCTTC	CASSLGQSNEQFF	-	TRBV7-8	TRBJ2-1	-
TGCGCCAGCAGTCAACCGTCTTCGGGGGCGCGTTTCACTGAAGCTTTCTTT	CASSQPSSGARFTEAFF	-	TRBV23-1	TRBJ1-1	-
TGCAGTGCTAGTTGGCGAGGTGAAAAACTGTTTTTT	CSASWRGEKLFF	-	TRBV20-1	TRBJ1-4	-
TGTGCCAGCAGGGCCGGGACAGATGGGGGCTACACCTTC	CASRAGTDGGYTF	-	TRBV6-5	TRBJ1-2	TRBD1
TGTGCCAGCAGCCAAGATGCGCGTTCACCCCTCCACTTT	CASSQDARSPLHF	-	TRBV3-1/TRBV3-2	TRBJ1-6	-
TGCGCCAGCACGGGAGGGTCCCAGGGGAATGAGCAGTTCTTC	CASTGGSQGNEQFF	-	TRBV4-1	TRBJ2-1	TRBD2
TGTGCCTGGAGTGTTATTAGCGGCTACACCTTC	CAWSVISGYTF	-	TRBV30	TRBJ1-2	-
TGTGCCACCAGTGACCCAGGCACTGAAGCTTTCTTT	CATSDPGTEAFF	-	TRBV24-1	TRBJ1-1	-
TGCGCCAGCAGCTCAGGACAGATCTCAGGACACGAGCAGTACTTC	CASSSGQISGHEQYF	-	TRBV5-1	TRBJ2-7	-
TGTGCCAGTAGTATAGAGGCCTACTCCCTAAGGAATGAGCAGTTCTTC	CASSIEAYSLRNEQFF	-	TRBV19	TRBJ2-1	-
TGTGCCAGCAGCACCCAGGGGAGCACTGAAGCTTTCTTT	CASSTQGSTEAFF	-	TRBV7-3	TRBJ1-1	-
TGTGCCAGCATTACAGGCGGGGGGAGCACAGATACGCAGTATTTT	CASITGGGSTDTQYF	-	TRBV6-5	TRBJ2-3	TRBD2
TGTGCCAGCAGTTCAGCGGGGGGAAGCACAGATACGCAGTATTTT	CASSSAGGSTDTQYF	-	TRBV28	TRBJ2-3	TRBD2
TGTGCCAGCAGTGTGGACAGGGGGAATGAAAAACTGTTTTTT	CASSVDRGNEKLFF	-	TRBV2	TRBJ1-4	TRBD1
TGTGCCAGCAGTCCCGGGGGTAATCAGCCCCAGCATTTT	CASSPGGNQPQHF	-	TRBV6-5	TRBJ1-5	-
TGTGCCAGCAGCTTAGGAGCGGACAGGGCTGGAAACACCATATATTTT	CASSLGADRAGNTIYF	-	TRBV7-2	TRBJ1-3	TRBD1
TGTGCCAGCAGTTACGAAAGGACAGGGGGTTCACCCCTCCACTTT	CASSYERTGGSPLHF	-	TRBV6-5	TRBJ1-6	TRBD1
TGTGCCAGCAGCCGCGACAGCTCCTACAATGAGCAGTTCTTC	CASSRDSSYNEQFF	-	TRBV2	TRBJ2-1	-
TGTGCCAGCAGTACCAAACAGGGGGCAGAAGGCTACACCTTC	CASSTKQGAEGYTF	-	TRBV6-5	TRBJ1-2	TRBD1
TGTGCCAGCTCTCCGAGCCACAGGGGCGTCGGCACCGGGGAGCTGTTTTTT	CASSPSHRGVGTGELFF	-	TRBV18	TRBJ2-2	TRBD1
TGTGCCAGCAGCCAAGTTCCAGCGGGGGCGTACAATGAGCAGTTCTTC	CASSQVPAGAYNEQFF	-	TRBV4-2	TRBJ2-1	TRBD2
TGTGCCAGCAGATACAGGGATGGCGCCTACAATGAGCAGTTCTTC	CASRYRDGAYNEQFF	-	TRBV2	TRBJ2-1	-
TGTGCCACCAGCAGAGTTACGGGGGTTGATGGCTACACCTTC	CATSRVTGVDGYTF	-	TRBV15	TRBJ1-2	-